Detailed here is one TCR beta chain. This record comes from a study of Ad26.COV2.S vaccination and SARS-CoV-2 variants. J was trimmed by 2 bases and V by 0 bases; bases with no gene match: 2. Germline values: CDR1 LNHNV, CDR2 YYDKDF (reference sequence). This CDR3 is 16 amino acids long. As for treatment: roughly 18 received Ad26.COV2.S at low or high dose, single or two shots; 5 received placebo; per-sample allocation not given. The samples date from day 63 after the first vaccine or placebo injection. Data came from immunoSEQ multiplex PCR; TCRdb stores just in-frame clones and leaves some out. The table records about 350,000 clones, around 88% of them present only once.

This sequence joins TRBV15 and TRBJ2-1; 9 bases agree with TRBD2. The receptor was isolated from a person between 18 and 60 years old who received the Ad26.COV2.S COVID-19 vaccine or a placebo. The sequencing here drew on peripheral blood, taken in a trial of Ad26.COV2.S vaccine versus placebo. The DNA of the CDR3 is TGTGCCACCAGCAGAGATGCGGGAGGGCCCTACAATGAGCAGTTCTTC. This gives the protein CATSRDAGGPYNEQFF.